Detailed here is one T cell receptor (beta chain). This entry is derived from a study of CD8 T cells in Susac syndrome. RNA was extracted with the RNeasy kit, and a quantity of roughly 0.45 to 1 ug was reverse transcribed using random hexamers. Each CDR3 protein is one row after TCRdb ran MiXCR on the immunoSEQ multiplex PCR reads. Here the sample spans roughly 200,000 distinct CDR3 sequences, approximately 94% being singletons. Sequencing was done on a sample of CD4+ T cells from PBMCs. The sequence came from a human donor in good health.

The CDR3 sequence is CASSPGTSRYNEQFF. DNA of the CDR3: TGTGCCAGCAGCCCCGGGACTAGCAGATACAATGAGCAGTTCTTC. V usage is TRBV7-3 and J usage is TRBJ2-1; 9 nucleotides line up with TRBD2. Looked up from germline, CDR1 is SGHTA and CDR2 is FQGTGA. The ends lost 5 bases at V and 4 bases at J; junction bases unmatched: 6. There are 15 residues in the CDR3.